The rows below give T cell receptor beta chains drawn from one sample of a study of beta chain features in type 1 diabetes. Assay: immunoSEQ multiplex PCR; the TCRdb copy retains only in-frame clones and omits some. Here the sample spans about 160,000 clones, about 7.9% being singletons. The sequenced sample was central memory CD4+ T cells from blood. The receptors derive from a man between 18 and 35 years old with type 1 diabetes. Each CDR3 is given with its conserved first and last residue. The D gene is left open where the match is weak. Rows give clone size only sometimes, using once, few, many, or a class for an expanded clone.

NA | NA | TRBJ2-3 | TRBV7-7 | TGTGCCAGCAGCTCCGCTATGGACCGGGACTCGGGCCGAGATACGCAGTATTTT | CASSSAMDRDSGRDTQYF
NA | TRBD2 | TRBJ2-2 | TRBV5-4 | TGTGCCAGCAGCTTGGGGCCTAGCGGGTCCGGGGAGCTGTTTTTT | CASSLGPSGSGELFF
NA | NA | TRBJ1-5 | TRBV5-8 | TGTGCCAGCAGCTTGACTCTTCAGCCCCAGCATTTT | CASSLTLQPQHF
many | NA | TRBJ2-4 | TRBV28 | TGTGCCAGCAGTTTTACGGGGGGCCTTAAAAACATTCAGTACTTC | CASSFTGGLKNIQYF
NA | TRBD1 | TRBJ1-6 | TRBV5-6 | TGTGCCAGCAGCTGGGACAGGGGGACGCGAACCCTCCACTTT | CASSWDRGTRTLHF
NA | NA | TRBJ1-1 | TRBV30 | TGTGCATCGAAATTGGCAGGCTCTTATGCTGAAGCTTTCTTT | CASKLAGSYAEAFF
few | NA | TRBJ2-1 | TRBV19 | TGTGCCAGTAACCGCGCCTTTTTGGTGGGGCACAATGAGCAGTTCTTC | CASNRAFLVGHNEQFF
NA | TRBD2 | TRBJ2-5 | TRBV29-1 | TGCAGCGTTGAGGGGGCTAGCGGGGCCATGGGGACCCAGTACTTC | CSVEGASGAMGTQYF
NA | NA | TRBJ1-5 | TRBV7-2 | TGTGCCAGCAGCCCTAACGTTGGCAATCAGCCCCAGCATTTT | CASSPNVGNQPQHF
many | NA | TRBJ2-7 | TRBV14 | TGTGCCAGCAGCCAAAGAGAAACGGGCGAGCAGTACTTC | CASSQRETGEQYF
NA | TRBD2 | TRBJ2-3 | TRBV5-1 | TGCGCCAGCAGCTTGGAGGCGGGAGGAGTTTCGGATACGCAGTATTTT | CASSLEAGGVSDTQYF
many | TRBD1 | TRBJ2-3 | TRBV7-2 | TGTGCCAGTTCGGGACAGCACACAGATACGCAGTATTTT | CASSGQHTDTQYF
few | TRBD1 | TRBJ1-2 | TRBV5-4 | TGTGCCAGCAGCTGGACCACAGGGGTCTATGGCTACACCTTC | CASSWTTGVYGYTF
NA | NA | TRBJ2-5 | TRBV14 | TGTGCCAGCAGCCAAGATATGAGGACCCAGTACTTC | CASSQDMRTQYF
few | NA | TRBJ1-4 | TRBV9 | TGTGCCAGCAGCGTAGACCCGGGGACTAATGAAAAACTGTTTTTT | CASSVDPGTNEKLFF
NA | NA | TRBJ2-3 | TRBV7-9 | TGTGCCAGCAGCTTAGCGGTTATTGGAGGGGATACGCAGTATTTT | CASSLAVIGGDTQYF
NA | NA | TRBJ1-6 | TRBV28 | TGTGCCAGCAGGAACCCATCTACATATGCGGGGCCCCTCCACTTT | CASRNPSTYAGPLHF
few | NA | TRBJ2-5 | TRBV5-8 | TGTGCCAGCAGCTTGGGTCAGAGGCCCTTTCAAGAGACCCAGTACTTC | CASSLGQRPFQETQYF
NA | NA | TRBJ2-7 | TRBV19 | TGTGCCAGTAGTATGGTTACGGGAGCGGGCAACGAGCAGTACTTC | CASSMVTGAGNEQYF
few | NA | TRBJ2-5 | TRBV5-4 | TGTGCCAGCAGCTCGACGACAGTCCAGTACCAAGAGACCCAGTACTTC | CASSSTTVQYQETQYF
many | TRBD1 | TRBJ1-2 | TRBV30 | TGTGCCTGGAGTGCAGAGACAGGGGTCTATGGCTACACCTTC | CAWSAETGVYGYTF
few | TRBD1 | TRBJ1-2 | TRBV7-8 | TGTGCCAGCAGCTTAGCGCGGGACAGGGGGCGAGGTGGCTACACCTTC | CASSLARDRGRGGYTF
few | NA | TRBJ1-5 | TRBV19 | TGTGCCAGTAGTACCATGAGGGTGGAGGCTAGCAATCAGCCCCAGCATTTT | CASSTMRVEASNQPQHF
few | NA | TRBJ2-7 | TRBV5-4 | TGTGCCAGCAGCTTGAGTCGGGTCGAGCAGTACTTC | CASSLSRVEQYF
NA | TRBD2 | TRBJ2-7 | TRBV7-2 | TGTGCCAGCACCAATCGCGGGGGGGGCTACGAGCAGTACTTC | CASTNRGGGYEQYF
NA | NA | TRBJ1-2 | TRBV7-9 | TGTGCCAGCAGCAAACGAGGGCCTCCCCTCTCTAACTATGGCTACACCTTC | CASSKRGPPLSNYGYTF
few | NA | TRBJ1-1 | TRBV5-4 | TGTGCCAGCAGGCCAGGGGCGACGTACATGAACACTGAAGCTTTCTTT | CASRPGATYMNTEAFF
few | NA | TRBJ2-1 | TRBV7-9 | TGTGCCAGCAGCCCGCCGGGTAGCCCCCTGTCGAATGAGCAGTTCTTC | CASSPPGSPLSNEQFF
NA | NA | TRBJ2-5 | TRBV18 | TGTGCCAGCTCACCAACACAGTCTGGGGAGACCCAGTACTTC | CASSPTQSGETQYF
NA | NA | TRBJ1-5 | TRBV6-1 | TGTGCCATCAAGTCCGGGGGGCCGAATCAGCCCCAGCATTTT | CAIKSGGPNQPQHF
NA | NA | TRBJ2-7 | TRBV4-3 | TGCGCCAGCAGCCAAGGCTTTGTAGGGGGGGCGCGGTACGAGCAGTACTTC | CASSQGFVGGARYEQYF
few | NA | TRBJ2-1 | TRBV7-9 | TGTGCCAGCAGCTTGTACCGAGACGGGAATGAGCAGTTCTTC | CASSLYRDGNEQFF
few | NA | TRBJ1-5 | TRBV28 | TGTGCCAGCAGGAACGGGGGCGGGGGTAGTCAGCCCCAGCATTTT | CASRNGGGGSQPQHF
NA | NA | TRBJ2-3 | TRBV5-4 | TGTGCCAGCAGCACGAAAACAGGGCCGGGCACAGATACGCAGTATTTT | CASSTKTGPGTDTQYF
NA | NA | TRBJ2-7 | TRBV7-2 | TGTGCCAGCAGCTTACCCCCGGCGGGAAAGAACTACGAGCAGTACTTC | CASSLPPAGKNYEQYF
NA | TRBD2 | TRBJ2-5 | TRBV6-1 | TGTGCCAGCAGCTCCGAGACTAGCGGGGAAGAGACCCAGTACTTC | CASSSETSGEETQYF
NA | NA | TRBJ2-1 | TRBV6-4 | TGTGCCAGCAGTGACTATACGGGAAAGCAGTTCTTC | CASSDYTGKQFF
few | NA | TRBJ1-4 | TRBV6-6 | TGTGCCAGCAGTTACTCGAGCCCAAATGAAAAACTGTTTTTT | CASSYSSPNEKLFF
few | TRBD2 | TRBJ2-1 | TRBV5-1 | TGCGCCAGCAGCTCAGGGACTAGCGGGAGCCACTACAATGAGCAGTTCTTC | CASSSGTSGSHYNEQFF
few | TRBD2 | TRBJ2-7 | TRBV4-1 | TGCGCCAGCAAGACCTGGGCTAGCGGGAGGGCCGAGGACTACGAGCAGTACTTC | CASKTWASGRAEDYEQYF
NA | TRBD2 | TRBJ2-3 | TRBV5-1 | TGCGCCAGCAGCTACCTTAGCGGGAGCTCAGATACGCAGTATTTT | CASSYLSGSSDTQYF
NA | NA | TRBJ2-4 | TRBV5-4 | TGTGCCAGCAGCTCAGAAGACATTCAGTACTTC | CASSSEDIQYF
NA | NA | TRBJ1-1 | TRBV5-6 | TGTGCCAGCAGCTTGGCACCGGACACTGAAGCTTTCTTT | CASSLAPDTEAFF
NA | TRBD2 | TRBJ2-1 | TRBV7-2 | TGTGCCAGCAGGAACTCCCTAGCGGGGCTCAATGAGCAGTTCTTC | CASRNSLAGLNEQFF
few | NA | TRBJ2-7 | TRBV5-7 | TGTGCCAGCACCCACCTCGAGACAGGTCCCTACGAGCAGTACTTC | CASTHLETGPYEQYF
NA | TRBD2 | TRBJ2-7 | TRBV7-2 | TGTGCCAGCAGCTTATTGACCGGACTAGGCTACGAGCAGTACTTC | CASSLLTGLGYEQYF
NA | NA | TRBJ1-2 | TRBV10-3 | TGTGCCATCAGTGAGCCCCTGCGGGGCAACTATGGCTACACCTTC | CAISEPLRGNYGYTF
few | TRBD1 | TRBJ1-4 | TRBV10-3 | TGTGCCATCAGTATGACAGGGTCTAATGAAAAACTGTTTTTT | CAISMTGSNEKLFF
few | TRBD2 | TRBJ2-3 | TRBV7-9 | TGTGCCAGCAGCTCTAGCGGGGGGGTGAGACCCACAGATACGCAGTATTTT | CASSSSGGVRPTDTQYF
NA | TRBD1 | TRBJ2-7 | TRBV2 | TGTGCCAGCAGTTCCGACAGGGCCTACGAGCAGTACTTC | CASSSDRAYEQYF
few | TRBD2 | TRBJ2-1 | TRBV7-2 | TGTGCCAGCAGCTCACAAGCGGGAGCAGCTTACAATGAGCAGTTCTTC | CASSSQAGAAYNEQFF
NA | NA | TRBJ2-5 | TRBV5-5 | TGTGCCAGCAGCTCCATCATAAGCCTAGCAGGCCAAGAGACCCAGTACTTC | CASSSIISLAGQETQYF
NA | TRBD2 | TRBJ2-3 | TRBV6-6 | TGTGCCAGCAGTCCGGGACTAGCTGGGTCAGATACGCAGTATTTT | CASSPGLAGSDTQYF
few | NA | TRBJ2-2 | TRBV19 | TGTGCCAGCAAGTGGGACTTACTGAACACCGGGGAGCTGTTTTTT | CASKWDLLNTGELFF
NA | TRBD1 | TRBJ1-1 | TRBV29-1 | TGCAGCGCTTACAGGGACAGAAACACTGAAGCTTTCTTT | CSAYRDRNTEAFF
few | TRBD1 | TRBJ1-2 | TRBV27 | TGTGCCAGCAGTTTAACACAGGGGGCTCACTATGGCTACACCTTC | CASSLTQGAHYGYTF